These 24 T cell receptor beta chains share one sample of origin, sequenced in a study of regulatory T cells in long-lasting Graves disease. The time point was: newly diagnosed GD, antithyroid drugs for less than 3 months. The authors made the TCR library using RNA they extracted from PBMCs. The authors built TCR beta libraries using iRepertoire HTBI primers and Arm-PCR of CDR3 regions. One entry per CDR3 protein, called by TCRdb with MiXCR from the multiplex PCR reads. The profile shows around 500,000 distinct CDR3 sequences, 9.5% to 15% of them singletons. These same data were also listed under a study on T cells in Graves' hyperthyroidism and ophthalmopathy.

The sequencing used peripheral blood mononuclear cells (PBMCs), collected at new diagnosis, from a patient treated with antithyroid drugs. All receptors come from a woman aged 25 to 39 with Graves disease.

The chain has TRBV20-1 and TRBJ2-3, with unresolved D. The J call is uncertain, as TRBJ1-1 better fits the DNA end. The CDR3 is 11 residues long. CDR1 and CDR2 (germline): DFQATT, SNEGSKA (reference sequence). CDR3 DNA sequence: TGCAGTGCGTCCCGGCTAGGTGAAGCTTTCTTT. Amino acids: CSASRLGEAFF.

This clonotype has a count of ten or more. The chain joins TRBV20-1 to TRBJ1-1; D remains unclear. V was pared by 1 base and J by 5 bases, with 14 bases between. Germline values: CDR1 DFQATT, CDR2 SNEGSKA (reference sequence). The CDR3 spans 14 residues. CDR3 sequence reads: CSARVAGSGTEAFF. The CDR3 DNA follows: TGCAGTGCTAGAGTCGCGGGTTCGGGTACTGAAGCTTTCTTT.

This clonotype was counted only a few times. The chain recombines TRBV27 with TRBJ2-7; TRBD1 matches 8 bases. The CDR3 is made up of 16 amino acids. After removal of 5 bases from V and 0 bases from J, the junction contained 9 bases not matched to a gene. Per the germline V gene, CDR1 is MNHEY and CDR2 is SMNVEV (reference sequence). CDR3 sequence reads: CASSPMDRVSSYEQYF. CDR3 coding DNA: TGTGCCAGCAGTCCCATGGACAGGGTAAGCTCCTACGAGCAGTACTTC.

CDR3 residues: CASSEMWRDNSPLHF. CDR3 DNA: TGTGCCAGCAGTGAAATGTGGAGAGACAATTCACCCCTCCACTTT. V usage is TRBV2 and J usage is TRBJ1-6; D ambiguous. With 2 bases removed from V and 7 bases from J, the gap between germline ends came to 12 bases. CDR1 is SNHLY, CDR2 FYNNEI, per germline. CDR3 length: 15 amino acids.

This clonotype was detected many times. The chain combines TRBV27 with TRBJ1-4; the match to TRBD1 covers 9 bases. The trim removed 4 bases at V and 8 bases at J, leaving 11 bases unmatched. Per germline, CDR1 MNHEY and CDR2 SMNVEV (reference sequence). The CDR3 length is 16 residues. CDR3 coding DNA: TGTGCCAGCAGTTCACTCTCCGGGACAGGGAGGGAAAAACTGTTTTTT. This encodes CASSSLSGTGREKLFF.

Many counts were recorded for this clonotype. CDR3 DNA sequence: TGTGCCAGCAGTCGACAGGGGATTCAGCCCCAGCATTTT. It is translated as CASSRQGIQPQHF. V gene TRBV6-1 combines with J gene TRBJ1-5; the match to TRBD1 covers 8 bases. V dropped 5 bases and J dropped 6; count of bases not matched to a gene: 3. The CDR3 is made up of 13 amino acids. Looked up from germline, CDR1 is MNHNS and CDR2 is SASEGT.

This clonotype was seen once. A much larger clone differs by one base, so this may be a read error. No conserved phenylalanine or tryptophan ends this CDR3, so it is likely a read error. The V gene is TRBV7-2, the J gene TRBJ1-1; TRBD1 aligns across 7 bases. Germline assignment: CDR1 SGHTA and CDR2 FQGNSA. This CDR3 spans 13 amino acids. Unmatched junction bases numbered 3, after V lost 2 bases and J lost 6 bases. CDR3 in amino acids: CASSLRQGSEAFL. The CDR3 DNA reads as TGTGCCAGCAGCTTAAGACAGGGTTCTGAAGCTTTCTTG.

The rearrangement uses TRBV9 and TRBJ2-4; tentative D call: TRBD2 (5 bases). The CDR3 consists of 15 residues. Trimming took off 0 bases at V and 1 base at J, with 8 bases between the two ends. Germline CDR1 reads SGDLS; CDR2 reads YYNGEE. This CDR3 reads CASSVGRGAKNIQYF. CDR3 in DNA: TGTGCCAGCAGCGTAGGCCGAGGGGCCAAAAACATTCAGTACTTC.

The CDR3 region is CASSRMGKGGENYGYTF. The CDR3 nucleotides read TGTGCCAGCAGCAGAATGGGGAAGGGGGGCGAGAACTATGGCTACACCTTC. The rearrangement uses TRBV25-1 and TRBJ1-2; a possible D gene is TRBD1 (6 bases). Between the trimmed V and J ends, which lost 6 bases and 2 bases, there was a span of 22 bases. CDR1 and CDR2 (germline): MGHDK, SYGVNS. The CDR3 runs 17 residues.

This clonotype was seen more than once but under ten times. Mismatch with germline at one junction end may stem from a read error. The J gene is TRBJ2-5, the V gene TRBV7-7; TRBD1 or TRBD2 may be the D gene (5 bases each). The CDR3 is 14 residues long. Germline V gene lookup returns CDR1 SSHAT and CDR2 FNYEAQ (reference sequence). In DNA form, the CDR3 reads TGTGCTAGCAGCCTGGGGGTACACCAAGAGACCCAGTACTTC. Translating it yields CASSLGVHQETQYF.

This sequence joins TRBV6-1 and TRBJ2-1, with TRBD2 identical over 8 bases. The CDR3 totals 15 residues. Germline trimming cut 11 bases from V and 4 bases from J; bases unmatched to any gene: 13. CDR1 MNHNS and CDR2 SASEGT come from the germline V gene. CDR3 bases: TGTGCCTCACGGCAGATAGCGGGGAATTACAATGAGCAGTTCTTC. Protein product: CASRQIAGNYNEQFF.

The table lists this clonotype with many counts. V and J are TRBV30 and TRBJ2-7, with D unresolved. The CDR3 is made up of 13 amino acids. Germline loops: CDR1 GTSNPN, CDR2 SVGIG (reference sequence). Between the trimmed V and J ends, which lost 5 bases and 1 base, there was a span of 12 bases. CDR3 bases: TGTGCCTGGGAAAGTAAGGAGTCCTACGAGCAGTACTTC. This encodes CAWESKESYEQYF.

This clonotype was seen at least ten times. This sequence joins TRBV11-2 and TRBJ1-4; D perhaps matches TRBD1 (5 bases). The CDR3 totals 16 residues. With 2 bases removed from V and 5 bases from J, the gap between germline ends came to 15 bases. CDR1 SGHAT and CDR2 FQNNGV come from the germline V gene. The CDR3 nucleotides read TGTGCCAGCAGCTTAACTTTAGGGGCGCAGAATGAAAAACTGTTTTTT. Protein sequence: CASSLTLGAQNEKLFF.

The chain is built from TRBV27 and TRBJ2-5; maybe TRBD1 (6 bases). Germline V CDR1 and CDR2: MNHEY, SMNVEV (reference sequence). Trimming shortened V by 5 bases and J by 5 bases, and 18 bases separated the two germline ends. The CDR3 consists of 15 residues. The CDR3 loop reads CASSPLVSQGETQYF. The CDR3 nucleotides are TGTGCCAGCAGTCCACTAGTGTCCCAGGGGGAGACCCAGTACTTC.

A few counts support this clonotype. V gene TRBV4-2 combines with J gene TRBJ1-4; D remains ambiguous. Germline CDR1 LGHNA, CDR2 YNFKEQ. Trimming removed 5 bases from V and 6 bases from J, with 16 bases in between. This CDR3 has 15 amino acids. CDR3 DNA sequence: TGTGCCAGCAGCAGGCCCGGCCCCCCCGATGAAAAACTGTTTTTT. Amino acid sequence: CASSRPGPPDEKLFF.

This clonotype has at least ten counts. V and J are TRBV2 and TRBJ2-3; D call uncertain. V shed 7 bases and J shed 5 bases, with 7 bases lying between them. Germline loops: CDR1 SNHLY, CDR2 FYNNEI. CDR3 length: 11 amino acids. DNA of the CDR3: TGTGCCAGCATGGTGGGAGATACGCAGTATTTT. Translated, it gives CASMVGDTQYF.

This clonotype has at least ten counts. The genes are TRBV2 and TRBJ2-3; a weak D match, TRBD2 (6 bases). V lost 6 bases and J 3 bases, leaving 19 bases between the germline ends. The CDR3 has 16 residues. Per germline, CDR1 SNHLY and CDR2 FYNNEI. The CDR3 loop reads CASSRTTGGFTDTQYF. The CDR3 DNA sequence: TGTGCCAGCAGCCGAACAACAGGAGGGTTTACAGATACGCAGTATTTT.

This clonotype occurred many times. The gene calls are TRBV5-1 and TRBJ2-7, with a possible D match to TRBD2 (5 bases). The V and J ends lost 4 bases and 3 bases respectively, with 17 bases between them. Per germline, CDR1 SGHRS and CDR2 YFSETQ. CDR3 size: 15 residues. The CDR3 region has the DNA TGCGCCAGCAGCCCCCCCCAGCGGAGTGGCTACGAGCAGTACTTC. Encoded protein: CASSPPQRSGYEQYF. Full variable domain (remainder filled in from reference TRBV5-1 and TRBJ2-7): KAGVTQTPRYLIKTRGQQVTLSCSPISGHRSVSWYQQTPGQGLQFLFEYFSETQRNKGNFPGRFSGRQFSNSRSEMNVSTLELGDSALYLCASSPPQRSGYEQYFGPGTRLTVT.

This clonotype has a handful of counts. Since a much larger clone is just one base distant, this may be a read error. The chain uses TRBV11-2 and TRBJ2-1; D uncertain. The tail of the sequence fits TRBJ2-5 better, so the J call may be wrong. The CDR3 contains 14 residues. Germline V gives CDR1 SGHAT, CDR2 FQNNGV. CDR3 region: CASNPRVVGETQYF. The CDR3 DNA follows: TGTGCCAGCAACCCCCGAGTAGTAGGGGAGACCCAGTACTTC.

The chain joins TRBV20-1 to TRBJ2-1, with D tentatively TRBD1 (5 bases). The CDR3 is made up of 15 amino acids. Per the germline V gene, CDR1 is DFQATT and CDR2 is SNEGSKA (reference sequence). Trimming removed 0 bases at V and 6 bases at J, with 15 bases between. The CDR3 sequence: CSARDLQGSINEQFF. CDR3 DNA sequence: TGCAGTGCTAGAGATCTCCAGGGTTCAATCAATGAGCAGTTCTTC.

CDR3 DNA: TGCAGTGCTAGAGATGGGAGAGGGACTAGCGGCTTCAATGAGCAGTTCTTC. It translates to CSARDGRGTSGFNEQFF. The J gene is TRBJ2-1, the V gene TRBV20-1; 11 bases line up with TRBD2. V trimming: 0 bases; J trimming: 6 bases; junction bases outside the gene matches: 10. The CDR3 has 17 residues. Per the germline V gene, CDR1 is DFQATT and CDR2 is SNEGSKA (reference sequence).

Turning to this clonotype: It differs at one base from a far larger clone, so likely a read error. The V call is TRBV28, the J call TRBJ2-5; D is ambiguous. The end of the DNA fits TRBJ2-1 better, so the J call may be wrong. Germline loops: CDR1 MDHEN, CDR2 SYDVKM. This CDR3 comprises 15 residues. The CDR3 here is CASSLLLRKGPEQFF. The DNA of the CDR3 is TGTGCCAGCAGTTTATTGTTGCGTAAAGGCCCTGAGCAGTTCTTC.

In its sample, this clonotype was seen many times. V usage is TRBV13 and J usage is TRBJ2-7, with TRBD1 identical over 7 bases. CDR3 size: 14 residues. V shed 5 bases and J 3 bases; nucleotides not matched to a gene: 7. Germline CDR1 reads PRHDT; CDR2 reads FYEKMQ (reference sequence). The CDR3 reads CASSDQGQYYEQYF. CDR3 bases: TGTGCCAGCAGCGACCAGGGACAGTACTACGAGCAGTACTTC.

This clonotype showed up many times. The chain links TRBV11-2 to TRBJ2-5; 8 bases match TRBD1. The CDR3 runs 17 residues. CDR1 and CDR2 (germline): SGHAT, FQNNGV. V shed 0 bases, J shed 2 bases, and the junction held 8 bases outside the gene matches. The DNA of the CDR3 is TGTGCCAGCAGCTTAGATGGACAGGGAGCAGGACAAGAGACCCAGTACTTC. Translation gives CASSLDGQGAGQETQYF.